The sample holds a few counts of the clone carrying this T cell receptor beta chain. The antigen is undetermined. Naive CD4+ T cells were purified with Tregs depleted by CD25. Constant-region reverse primers amplified full-length variable regions, followed by semi-nested Nested Universal Primer A PCR. From the 5' RACE reads, TCRdb called clonotypes with MiXCR, one entry per CDR3 protein. The repertoire holds approximately 37,000 distinct CDR3 sequences, with about 19% as singletons. The germline V gene encodes CDR1 SGHNT and CDR2 YENEEA. V lost 5 bases and J lost 0, with 7 bases in between. There are 13 residues in the CDR3. Study-level points and caveats: Tumor memory CD4+ T cell TCR gene usage clustered with blood and lymph node memory CD4+ cells and lymph node naive CD4+ cells.

Specimen: naive CD4+ T cells sorted from a lymph node. Subset noted: naive CD4+ T cells, CD4+CD45RA+CD25-. The chain uses TRBV11-3 and TRBJ1-2; D gene ambiguous. The TCR originated in a female donor with breast cancer. The CDR3, as DNA: TGTGCCAGCAGCACACGAGCTAACTATGGCTACACCTTC. It translates to CASSTRANYGYTF.